The TCR beta chain described here comes from a study of blood T cell repertoires in COVID-19 (dated by TCRdb to 2018 to 2020). About the investigation overall: Samples from collaborators originated in the United States, Italy and Spain and spanned both the acute and convalescent phases of COVID-19. Nearly every sample came with metadata listing a de-identified subject ID, COVID-19 status, age in years and sex. The repertoires were made available in a free public database intended to serve as a resource for research on the immune response to SARS-CoV-2. Where available, HLA class I and class II types were obtained from metadata supplied by the sample provider rather than from assay-based typing. Subjects who had been exposed to COVID-19, were actively infected with it, or had recovered from it provided the deeply sampled blood TCRbeta repertoires that made up the dataset. Samples came from the ongoing ImmuneRACE study (first 160 participants) plus 1,254 subjects from 6 global collaborators. The prospective study material was composed of cDNA or gDNA derived from T cells, B-cell-depleted T cells, or PBMCs.

The collaborating institutions used their own protocols to collect whole blood in K2EDTA tubes. Collaborator samples were shipped for TCRbeta analysis as frozen whole blood, isolated PBMCs, or DNA extracted from either sample type. The CDR3 runs 16 amino acids, cysteine and phenylalanine included. Only the CDR3 portion is preserved as DNA: 48 bases, with reading frame beginning at the first base. CDR1 and CDR2, looked up from the germline V gene, are SGHVS and FQNEAQ. V loses 5 bases at its end and J loses 4 bases; junction bases beyond the gene matches: 13. About this clone itself: There is no known antigen for this receptor. No much larger clone is present one base from it, and per-base qualities are unavailable.

Points the paper makes about the study in general: The amount of clinical and demographic metadata varied by source and participant and was provided uncurated.

The immunoSEQ Assay, a bias-controlled multiplex PCR, was used to amplify TCRbeta CDR3 regions from genomic DNA. Per the original workflow: The number of nucleated cells in each sample was estimated from the amplification of reference gene primers within the assay. To quantify the absolute abundance of each unique TCRbeta CDR3 rearrangement, sequence reads were collapsed and filtered. For each sample, productive Simpson clonality was calculated as the square root of Simpson's diversity index over productive rearrangements. Drawn from immuneACCESS, this table holds only the in-frame rearrangements with V and J called that TCRdb kept. Clones are partly lost; checked studies trace under half to an unresolved V gene and leave the rest unexplained. V, J and clone size reflect that table, while D and trimming were determined from the DNA. This sample holds around 310,000 clones; around 87% were observed only once. 3.5% to 4.5% of the sample is in the top ten clones.

The TCR sequence derives from a woman in her 50s with active or convalescent COVID-19. The sequencing sample was made of peripheral blood. The rearranged segments are TRBV7-8 and TRBJ2-5; the central 7 bases match TRBD2. The encoded CDR3 is CASSPPLRVAGETQYF. The DNA sequence follows: TGTGCCAGCAGCCCCCCCTTGAGAGTAGCGGGAGAGACCCAGTACTTC.